This paragraph covers one TCR beta chain sequence. This sample was taken from a study of blood T cell repertoires in COVID-19. Germline assignment: CDR1 MNHNS and CDR2 SASEGT. V shed 1 base and J shed 4 bases, with 7 bases lying between them. There are 13 residues in the CDR3. The data were produced by immunoSEQ multiplex PCR, yet TCRdb's version contains in-frame clones alone and is incomplete. Of 150,000 to 200,000 clones in the sample, around nine tenths were seen once. The sample was peripheral blood. The receptor was isolated from a man aged 55-75 years with active or convalescent COVID-19. The chain combines TRBV6-1 with TRBJ1-2; D uncertain. The CDR3 here is CASSEGEVYGYTF. CDR3 DNA sequence: TGTGCCAGCAGTGAAGGGGAGGTCTATGGCTACACCTTC.